This TCR beta chain is drawn from a study of siplizumab effects on memory and regulatory T cells. General study points: Only a minority of proliferating CD4+ or CD8+ clones had an assignable naive or memory phenotype, with roughly 80-96% lacking one. Confirmation that proliferating Tregs from siplizumab cultures had suppressive function was not obtained.

With respect to this clone: Its antigen remains unknown.

CDR1 is MNHEY and CDR2 is SMNVEV in the germline V gene (reference sequence). V lost 0 bases to trimming and J lost 4 bases, with 6 bases between them. The CDR3 spans 14 residues. Assay used: immunoSEQ multiplex PCR; TCRdb lists only in-frame clones, some missing. The sample has some 100,000 clones; 75% to 95% are singletons. The sample taken for sequencing was CD4+ T cells sorted from blood. The TCR sequence derives from a human donor in good health. Some clones in this sample may be carry-over from other donors' samples. The chain has TRBV27 and TRBJ2-2; D perhaps matches TRBD2 (5 bases). CDR3 loop: CASSLSGSTGELFF. Written as DNA, the CDR3 is TGTGCCAGCAGTTTATCGGGGAGCACCGGGGAGCTGTTTTTT.